One and the same sample provided the 21 T cell receptor beta chains below, sequenced in a study of blood T cell repertoires in COVID-19. TCRdb keeps only in-frame clones here, not all; method: immunoSEQ multiplex PCR. The data contain around 150,000 clones, roughly 88% of them singletons. Sequencing was performed on peripheral blood. The receptors were gathered from a man aged 18 to 29 with acute or convalescent COVID-19.

V is TRBV10-1 and J is TRBJ1-6; 8 bases are shared with TRBD1. With V trimmed by 5 bases and J by 7 bases, 7 bases remained unmatched. Germline CDR1 reads WNHNN; CDR2 reads SYGVQD (reference sequence). This CDR3 comprises 15 residues. The CDR3 here is CASSNRTGSNSPLHF. CDR3 in DNA: TGCGCCAGCAGTAACCGGACAGGGTCGAATTCACCCCTCCACTTT.

This chain uses TRBV6-2 or TRBV6-3 with TRBJ2-7, with D possibly TRBD1 on 5 matching bases. V was clipped by 2 bases and J by 8 bases, with 16 bases between them. The CDR3 has 14 residues. The germline CDR1 and CDR2 sequences are MNHEY and SVGEGT. In DNA form, the CDR3 reads TGTGCCAGCAGTTACGAAGTGCAGGGCGATAAGCAGTACTTC. Its protein product is CASSYEVQGDKQYF.

The rearrangement joins TRBV25-1 to TRBJ1-5; 9 bases match TRBD1. V was clipped by 4 bases and J by 4 bases; unmatched bases: 5. CDR3 length: 15 amino acids. The germline V gene has CDR1 MGHDK and CDR2 SYGVNS. The CDR3 DNA follows: TGTGCCAGCAGTGGCCCGGGACAGGGTAATCAGCCCCAGCATTTT. Translated, it gives CASSGPGQGNQPQHF. The variable domain in full, with the rest retrieved from reference TRBV25-1 and TRBJ1-5, is EADIYQTPRYLVIGTGKKITLECSQTMGHDKMYWYQQDPGMELHLIHYSYGVNSTEKGDLSSESTVSRIRTEHFPLTLESARPSHTSQYLCASSGPGQGNQPQHFGDGTRLSIL.

This rearrangement joins TRBV10-3 to TRBJ1-1, with TRBD1 matching over 9 bases. The CDR3 totals 17 residues. With V trimmed by 6 bases and J by 5 bases, 16 bases remained unmatched. The germline gives CDR1 ENHRY, CDR2 SYGVKD. CDR3 protein: CAIREAQGAPVKTEAFF. The DNA of the CDR3 is TGTGCCATCAGAGAGGCACAGGGGGCCCCCGTAAAGACTGAAGCTTTCTTT.

The V gene is TRBV7-2, the J gene TRBJ2-1, with TRBD2 identical over 7 bases. Germline CDR1 SGHTA, CDR2 FQGNSA. CDR3 length: 13 amino acids. V trimming: 5 bases; J trimming: 6 bases; junction bases outside the gene matches: 4. CDR3 residues: CASSLRLANEQFF. The CDR3 DNA reads as TGTGCCAGCAGCCTCCGACTAGCCAATGAGCAGTTCTTC.

A few counts support this clone. The CDR3, as DNA: TGTGCCAGCAGCTTACCAGGGGTTCCTGAAGCTTTCTTT. This translates into CASSLPGVPEAFF. V and J are TRBV5-6 and TRBJ1-1, with D tentatively TRBD1 (6 bases). The CDR3 contains 13 residues. CDR1 SGHDT and CDR2 YYEEEE come from the germline V gene. Trimming removed 2 bases at V and 6 bases at J, with 11 bases between.

V and J are TRBV27 and TRBJ1-5, with D possibly TRBD1 on 5 matching bases. Germline loops: CDR1 MNHEY, CDR2 SMNVEV (reference sequence). The V and J ends lost 3 bases and 1 base respectively, with 13 bases between them. CDR3 length equals 16 residues. CDR3 sequence (DNA): TGTGCCAGCAGTTTTAAGGGGAGGGGAAGCAATCAGCCCCAGCATTTT. This encodes CASSFKGRGSNQPQHF.

The rearrangement links TRBV29-1 to TRBJ2-1; TRBD1 matches at 9 bases. Germline-derived CDR1 and CDR2 are SQVTM and ANQGSEA. This CDR3 is 15 amino acids long. The V and J ends lost 7 bases and 1 base, in that order; junction bases with no gene match: 8. The CDR3 protein is CSANRGTGSYNEQFF. The CDR3 region has the DNA TGCAGCGCCAATAGGGGGACAGGGTCCTACAATGAGCAGTTCTTC.

The chain couples TRBV3-1 (or the pseudogene TRBV3-2) to TRBJ2-7; TRBD1 matches 7 bases. The CDR3 runs 13 residues. In germline, CDR1 is LGHDT, CDR2 YNNKEL (reference sequence). The ends lost 4 bases at V and 5 bases at J; junction bases unmatched: 5. In nucleotides, the CDR3 is TGTGCCAGCAGCCCGACAGGGAGCAACGAGCAGTACTTC. Its translation is CASSPTGSNEQYF.

This chain links TRBV7-6 with TRBJ1-3, with 7 bases matching TRBD1. The CDR3 consists of 15 residues. The trim removed 4 bases at V and 0 bases at J, leaving 3 bases unmatched. Germline V gene lookup returns CDR1 SGHVS and CDR2 FNYEAQ. CDR3 amino acids: CASSSGGYSGNTIYF. As DNA, the CDR3 is TGTGCCAGCAGCTCAGGGGGGTACTCTGGAAACACCATATATTTT.

The rearrangement links TRBV18 to TRBJ1-1, with 9 bases aligning to TRBD1. The ends lost 4 bases at V and 7 bases at J; junction bases unmatched: 4. This CDR3 comprises 13 residues. Germline-derived CDR1 and CDR2 are KGHSH and LQKENI. The CDR3 DNA reads TGTGCCAGCTCACGCCGGGACAGGGATGAAGCTTTCTTT. Protein sequence: CASSRRDRDEAFF.

This clone has a single count. The chain links TRBV4-1 to TRBJ2-1, with D uncertain. The germline V and J ends were trimmed by 0 bases and 9 bases, with 6 bases remaining between them. The CDR3 is made up of 12 amino acids. CDR1 and CDR2 from the germline V gene are MGHRA and YSYEKL. CDR3 nucleotides: TGCGCCAGCAGCCAAGACTCTCCTGAGCAGTTCTTC. Amino acids: CASSQDSPEQFF.

This chain uses TRBV19 with TRBJ1-2; maybe TRBD1 (6 bases). The CDR3 loop spans 14 amino acids. Deletions cut 7 bases from V and 1 base from J, with 13 bases between. Germline CDR1 LNHDA, CDR2 SQIVND (reference sequence). CDR3 in amino acids: CASTGQPNNYGYTF. CDR3 nucleotide sequence: TGTGCCAGTACCGGACAGCCTAATAACTATGGCTACACCTTC. Together with reference TRBV19 and TRBJ1-2, the CDR3 gives the full variable domain: DGGITQSPKYLFRKEGQNVTLSCEQNLNHDAMYWYRQDPGQGLRLIYYSQIVNDFQKGDIAEGYSVSREKKESFPLTVTSAQKNPTAFYLCASTGQPNNYGYTFGSGTRLTVV.

The V gene is TRBV5-4, the J gene TRBJ2-7; 11 bases agree with TRBD2. Germline V CDR1 and CDR2: SGHNT, YYREEE (reference sequence). V was clipped by 3 bases and J by 3 bases; unmatched bases: 8. The CDR3 has 16 residues. The CDR3 sequence is CASSSGTSGTYYEQYF. CDR3 in DNA: TGTGCCAGCAGCTCCGGGACTAGCGGCACCTACTACGAGCAGTACTTC. Based on the CDR3 plus reference TRBV5-4 and TRBJ2-7, the full variable domain is ETGVTQSPTHLIKTRGQQVTLRCSSQSGHNTVSWYQQALGQGPQFIFQYYREEENGRGNFPPRFSGLQFPNYSSELNVNALELDDSALYLCASSSGTSGTYYEQYFGPGTRLTVT.

The chain employs TRBV2 and TRBJ2-1; D unclear. The germline gives CDR1 SNHLY, CDR2 FYNNEI. The CDR3 covers 12 residues. V gave up 5 bases and J gave up 7 bases, with 9 bases separating them. The CDR3 DNA reads TGTGCCAGCAGTTCCCAGTTAAATGAGCAGTTCTTC. Translating gives CASSSQLNEQFF.

The chain links TRBV27 to TRBJ2-3; 12 bases fit TRBD2. V trimming: 5 bases; J trimming: 6 bases; junction bases outside the gene matches: 6. The CDR3 is 15 residues long. Germline V gene data show CDR1 as MNHEY and CDR2 as SMNVEV (reference sequence). This CDR3 is CASSDPSGGADTQYF. The CDR3 nucleotides read TGTGCCAGCAGTGACCCTAGCGGGGGGGCCGATACGCAGTATTTT.

The V gene is TRBV6-5, the J gene TRBJ1-6, with 7 bases that match TRBD1. There are 13 residues in the CDR3. The trim removed 8 bases at V and 7 bases at J, leaving 5 bases unmatched. The germline V gene has CDR1 MNHEY and CDR2 SVGAGI. DNA for the CDR3: TGTGCCAGCGGGACAGATTTAAATTCACCCCTCCACTTT. This encodes CASGTDLNSPLHF.

The chain employs TRBV19 and TRBJ1-2; 8 positions agree with TRBD1. The CDR3 is made up of 14 amino acids. Unmatched junction bases numbered 5, after V lost 7 bases and J lost 1 base. Germline CDR1 and CDR2: LNHDA and SQIVND (reference sequence). CDR3 coding DNA: TGTGCCAGTAACCCGGACAGGGTTAACTATGGCTACACCTTC. This sequence encodes CASNPDRVNYGYTF.

This chain uses TRBV6-5 with TRBJ1-1, with TRBD1 identical over 9 bases. After removal of 0 bases from V and 5 bases from J, the junction contained 4 bases not matched to a gene. CDR3 length: 15 residues. From germline, CDR1 is MNHEY and CDR2 SVGAGI. This CDR3 is CASSYSTGGGTEAFF. CDR3 coding DNA: TGTGCCAGCAGTTACTCGACAGGGGGGGGGACTGAAGCTTTCTTT.

This chain connects TRBV27 to TRBJ1-1; D is perhaps TRBD1 (5 bases). Trimming left V 6 bases short and J 0 bases short, with 17 bases between. The CDR3 is 16 residues long. Looked up from germline, CDR1 is MNHEY and CDR2 is SMNVEV (reference sequence). CDR3 sequence (DNA): TGTGCCAGCAGGAAGCTTAGGGGTTCCATGAACACTGAAGCTTTCTTT. Translating it yields CASRKLRGSMNTEAFF.

This rearrangement joins TRBV2 to TRBJ1-2, with a possible D match to TRBD1 (5 bases). CDR1 is SNHLY and CDR2 is FYNNEI in the germline V gene. This CDR3 has 14 amino acids. The V end lost 1 base, the J end lost 3 bases, and 9 bases lay between the germline ends. As DNA, the CDR3 is TGTGCCAGCAGTGAAGGGAGGGGTGACTATGGCTACACCTTC. Its protein product is CASSEGRGDYGYTF.